These 8 T cell receptor beta chains originate from one sample sequenced in a study of blood T cells in healthy people across ages (dated by TCRdb to between 2014 and 2017). The library was produced with 5' RACE. The sequencer was an Illumina HiSeq 2500. A second about 7 to 11 cycle PCR used a sample-barcoded 5' primer and a J-beta primer mix. TCRdb cleaned the public reads at Q25 with fastp, built clones with MiXCR and kept in-frame beta chains. Each record represents a unique CDR3 protein, reported with the most common genes and DNA among its rows. Within this sample are under 1,100,000 distinct CDR3 sequences, with under 30% of them counted one time only. The ten largest clones capture around 0.75% of the sample. This sample was also put to use in a study of T cells of mothers and their children.

Sequenced: blood. The receptors here all came from a girl aged 2 to 10 in good health.

Only a few counts were recorded for this clonotype. The chain recombines TRBV7-9 with TRBJ2-7, with 10 bases fitting TRBD2. The end of the DNA fits TRBJ2-5 better, so the J call may be wrong. The germline gives CDR1 SEHNR, CDR2 FQNEAQ (reference sequence). The length of the CDR3 is 15 residues. CDR3 sequence: CASSPPSGSQETQYF. The DNA of the CDR3 is TGTGCCAGCAGCCCCCCTAGCGGGAGCCAAGAGACCCAGTACTTC.

The chain carries TRBV28 and TRBJ2-5, with a possible D match to TRBD2 (5 bases). The germline V gene encodes CDR1 MDHEN and CDR2 SYDVKM. V was shortened by 6 bases and J by 2 bases, with 13 bases between the two germline ends. This CDR3 spans 14 amino acids. For the CDR3, the DNA is TGTGCCAGCAGCCGAAAAGCGGAACAAGAGACCCAGTACTTC. Its protein is CASSRKAEQETQYF.

This chain uses TRBV29-1 with TRBJ2-3, with TRBD2 matching over 7 bases. Germline values: CDR1 SQVTM, CDR2 ANQGSEA. CDR3 length: 14 amino acids. The V and J ends lost 4 bases and 3 bases, in that order; junction bases with no gene match: 7. CDR3 amino acids: CSVGGGSLTDTQYF. The CDR3 DNA follows: TGCAGCGTTGGGGGCGGGAGCCTTACAGATACGCAGTATTTT.

There are a few counts of this clonotype. The rearrangement uses TRBV7-2 and TRBJ1-3, with D unclear. This CDR3 has 14 amino acids. Germline assignment: CDR1 SGHTA and CDR2 FQGNSA. Trimming pared 3 bases from V and 4 bases from J, leaving 10 bases between. This CDR3 is CASSFVADGNTIYF. The CDR3 DNA sequence: TGTGCCAGCAGCTTTGTGGCGGACGGAAACACCATATATTTT.

This clonotype was detected a few times. The V call is TRBV20-1, the J call TRBJ2-5; D is unresolved. The J call may be mistaken, given a closer DNA end match to TRBJ2-1. This CDR3 is built from 15 residues. Germline CDR1 is DFQATT and CDR2 is SNEGSKA (reference sequence). The CDR3 DNA reads as TGCAGTGCTCCTTTTTTGGCGGACCCCTACAATGAGCAGTTCTTC. Translating it yields CSAPFLADPYNEQFF.

This clonotype was seen a few times. The chain joins TRBV20-1 to TRBJ2-5; 11 positions agree with TRBD2. CDR1 is DFQATT, CDR2 SNEGSKA, per germline (reference sequence). The J segment lost 3 bases and the V segment lost 7 bases, leaving 4 bases of the junction unmatched. The CDR3 sequence is 13 residues long. The CDR3 sequence: CSVSTSGEETQYF. DNA of the CDR3: TGCAGTGTTTCGACTAGCGGGGAAGAGACCCAGTACTTC.

The chain has TRBV7-2 and TRBJ1-2; the D gene is possibly TRBD1 (6 bases). Germline V gene lookup returns CDR1 SGHTA and CDR2 FQGNSA. The CDR3 length is 13 residues. V was shortened by 1 base and J by 8 bases, with 11 bases between the two germline ends. The CDR3 is CASSLGAQGGYTF. The CDR3 nucleotides are TGTGCCAGCAGCTTAGGCGCACAGGGAGGCTACACCTTC.

This clonotype has only a few counts. The genes are TRBV29-1 and TRBJ1-5, with 7 positions matching TRBD1. This CDR3 spans 12 amino acids. Germline V gives CDR1 SQVTM, CDR2 ANQGSEA. V was pared by 6 bases and J by 2 bases, with 1 base of the junction left unmatched. CDR3 amino acids: CSVGQGNQPQHF. The CDR3, as DNA: TGCAGCGTCGGACAGGGCAATCAGCCCCAGCATTTT.